The 27 T cell receptor beta chains reported below all come from one sample, sequenced in a study of T cell repertoires in cytomegalovirus infection. TCRdb re-derived calls from the reads in MiXCR, one entry per CDR3 protein. This table holds approximately 200,000 distinct CDR3 sequences, 20% to 25% found once. The sequenced material came from CD8+ T cells from PBMCs. The receptors come from a human donor in good health (CMV status not recorded). Some clones in this sample may be carry-over from other donors' samples.

This sequence joins TRBV7-9 and TRBJ2-1, with 11 positions matching TRBD2. CDR1 SEHNR and CDR2 FQNEAQ come from the germline V gene (reference sequence). Trimming removed 2 bases from V and 4 bases from J; junction bases left unmatched: 4. This CDR3 has 16 amino acids. The CDR3 sequence: CASSLLPSGGYNEQFF. The CDR3 DNA reads TGTGCCAGCAGCTTACTTCCTAGCGGGGGGTACAATGAGCAGTTCTTC.

The rearrangement links TRBV20-1 to TRBJ1-1; D unresolved. From germline, CDR1 is DFQATT and CDR2 SNEGSKA (reference sequence). The V and J ends lost 0 bases and 0 bases respectively, with 17 bases between them. This CDR3 spans 17 amino acids. The CDR3 nucleotides are TGCAGTGCTAGAGATCTCAATATTCCCCACATGAACACTGAAGCTTTCTTT. Amino acids: CSARDLNIPHMNTEAFF.

This clonotype was found many times. This chain joins TRBV28 and TRBJ2-1; 7 bases are a match to TRBD2. The CDR3 contains 16 residues. Germline V gene lookup returns CDR1 MDHEN and CDR2 SYDVKM. V trimming: 3 bases; J trimming: 0 bases; junction bases outside the gene matches: 5. CDR3: CASSLGLADSYNEQFF. CDR3 DNA: TGTGCCAGCAGTTTGGGGCTAGCGGACTCCTACAATGAGCAGTTCTTC.

The chain uses TRBV10-3 and TRBJ1-1; tentative D call: TRBD1 (6 bases). Trimming removed 2 bases at V and 1 base at J, with 8 bases between. The CDR3 runs 14 residues. Germline assignment: CDR1 ENHRY and CDR2 SYGVKD. The CDR3 is CAISEGGANTEAFF. CDR3 in DNA: TGTGCCATCAGTGAGGGGGGCGCGAACACTGAAGCTTTCTTT.

This clonotype was seen at least ten times. The chain uses TRBV7-6 and TRBJ2-7; 7 bases align to TRBD1. Germline lookup yields CDR1 SGHVS and CDR2 FNYEAQ. The CDR3 has 13 residues. With 5 bases clipped from V and 4 bases from J, the junction kept 5 bases outside the gene matches. The CDR3 reads CASSEGTAYEQYF. The CDR3 DNA sequence: TGTGCCAGCAGCGAAGGGACAGCTTACGAGCAGTACTTC.

The genes are TRBV28 and TRBJ2-7; D assignment may be TRBD1 or TRBD2 (5 bases each). V was shortened by 8 bases and J by 0 bases, with 20 bases between the two germline ends. This CDR3 contains 16 residues. From germline, CDR1 is MDHEN and CDR2 SYDVKM. Here the CDR3 reads CASGTFRDQRSYEQYF. The CDR3 DNA reads as TGTGCCAGCGGAACCTTCCGGGACCAACGCTCCTACGAGCAGTACTTC.

This clonotype was found many times. V usage is TRBV27 and J usage is TRBJ2-1; D not resolved. Trimming cost V 4 bases and J 3 bases, with 1 base left between them. This CDR3 comprises 11 residues. CDR1 MNHEY and CDR2 SMNVEV come from the germline V gene (reference sequence). CDR3 residues: CASSYYNEQFF. CDR3 DNA: TGTGCCAGCAGTTACTACAATGAGCAGTTCTTC.

This clonotype was observed a few times. This rearrangement joins TRBV29-1 to TRBJ1-2; weak D call: TRBD1 (6 bases). CDR1 is SQVTM and CDR2 is ANQGSEA in the germline V gene. This CDR3 region has 12 residues. Trimming removed 3 bases from V and 6 bases from J, with 11 bases in between. In DNA form, the CDR3 reads TGCAGCGTTGATTTGGGGGCGAATGGCTACACCTTC. It yields the protein CSVDLGANGYTF. The full variable domain, in which reference TRBV29-1 and TRBJ1-2 provide the parts outside the CDR3, is SAVISQKPSRDICQRGTSLTIQCQVDSQVTMMFWYRQQPGQSLTLIATANQGSEATYESGFVIDKFPISRPNLTFSTLTVSNMSPEDSSIYLCSVDLGANGYTFGSGTRLTVV.

This clonotype occurred many times. The V call is TRBV6-1, the J call TRBJ2-1; 12 positions match TRBD2. CDR3 length equals 14 residues. Germline values: CDR1 MNHNS, CDR2 SASEGT. Germline trimming cut 5 bases from V and 8 bases from J; bases unmatched to any gene: 4. The CDR3, as DNA: TGTGCCAGCAGTCCCCTAGCGGGGGGGCATGAGCAGTTCTTC. It encodes CASSPLAGGHEQFF.

This clonotype has a count of ten or more. The V and J genes are TRBV7-9 and TRBJ2-7, with a weak D call TRBD1 (6 bases). There are 14 residues in the CDR3. V was shortened by 4 bases and J by 0 bases, with 10 bases between the two germline ends. Germline CDR1 SEHNR, CDR2 FQNEAQ (reference sequence). The CDR3 coding sequence is TGTGCCAGCAGCTCGACAGGAAGCTCCTACGAGCAGTACTTC. Its translation is CASSSTGSSYEQYF.

This rearrangement joins TRBV20-1 to TRBJ1-1; D gene uncertain. Trimming stripped 1 base from V and 0 bases from J, with 6 bases between. This CDR3 has 13 amino acids. Germline V CDR1 and CDR2: DFQATT, SNEGSKA (reference sequence). The CDR3 loop is CSARVAMNTEAFF. CDR3 DNA: TGCAGTGCTAGAGTTGCCATGAACACTGAAGCTTTCTTT.

Only one count was recorded for this clonotype. This chain uses TRBV20-1 with TRBJ2-3; D might be TRBD2 (6 bases). Germline CDR1 is DFQATT and CDR2 is SNEGSKA (reference sequence). This CDR3 has 14 amino acids. V was clipped by 6 bases and J by 4 bases, with 17 bases between them. The CDR3 spells CSAWAGMGSDTQYF. The CDR3 bases are TGCAGTGCATGGGCGGGGATGGGCTCAGATACGCAGTATTTT.

This clonotype has more than one count but fewer than ten. This rearrangement joins TRBV7-8 to TRBJ1-1, with TRBD1 matching 8 bases. Germline-derived CDR1 and CDR2 are SGHVS and FQNEAQ. This CDR3 has 16 amino acids. The junction had 14 bases not matched to a gene; V was cut back by 4 bases and J by 7 bases. The CDR3 loop reads CASSSDREEGWDEAFF. The CDR3 nucleotides read TGTGCCAGCAGCTCGGACAGGGAGGAGGGGTGGGATGAAGCTTTCTTT.

Only a few counts were recorded for this clonotype. The CDR3 protein is CASQRHPTDTQYF. The CDR3 DNA is TGTGCCAGCCAGCGGCATCCCACAGATACGCAGTATTTT. The V call is TRBV19, the J call TRBJ2-3; a weak D match, TRBD2 (5 bases). The V gene's germline CDR1 is LNHDA and CDR2 SQIVND (reference sequence). This CDR3 contains 13 residues. V lost 9 bases and J 2 bases, leaving 12 bases between the germline ends.

V usage is TRBV7-2 and J usage is TRBJ2-5; TRBD1 is a possible D gene (6 bases). V was cut by 6 bases and J by 1 base, with 18 bases left in between. The V gene's germline CDR1 is SGHTA and CDR2 FQGNSA. This CDR3 spans 16 amino acids. The CDR3 here is CASRQGTQRPQETQYF. As DNA, the CDR3 is TGTGCCAGCAGGCAGGGGACCCAGAGGCCCCAAGAGACCCAGTACTTC.

This clonotype was observed a few times. The chain is built from TRBV7-6 and TRBJ2-1; no reliable D call. The ends were cut back, 2 bases at V and 8 bases at J, with 16 bases in the middle. The CDR3 covers 15 residues. CDR1 is SGHVS and CDR2 is FNYEAQ in the germline V gene. CDR3 coding DNA: TGTGCCAGCAGCTTATTAGTTTACACAGACGATGAGCAGTTCTTC. This sequence encodes CASSLLVYTDDEQFF.

This clonotype has a count of ten or more. This chain links TRBV7-2 with TRBJ2-5, with 10 bases identical to TRBD2. There are 17 residues in the CDR3. With 5 bases clipped from V and 5 bases from J, the junction kept 14 bases outside the gene matches. Germline loops: CDR1 SGHTA, CDR2 FQGNSA. CDR3 sequence (DNA): TGTGCCAGCAGCCCTCGTATAGCGGGGGGCCCCCAGGAGACCCAGTACTTC. Its protein is CASSPRIAGGPQETQYF.

This clonotype was observed a few times. The chain recombines TRBV2 with TRBJ1-5; TRBD1 might be the D (5 bases). CDR3 length: 18 residues. The V and J ends lost 4 bases and 0 bases respectively, with 19 bases between them. Per germline, CDR1 SNHLY and CDR2 FYNNEI. The CDR3, as DNA: TGTGCCAGCAGTGGTCCCCCGGGGCAGACATATAGCAATCAGCCCCAGCATTTT. This sequence encodes CASSGPPGQTYSNQPQHF. The full variable domain, with the rest looked up from reference TRBV2 and TRBJ1-5, is EPEVTQTPSHQVTQMGQEVILRCVPISNHLYFYWYRQILGQKVEFLVSFYNNEISEKSEIFDDQFSVERPDGSNFTLKIRSTKLEDSAMYFCASSGPPGQTYSNQPQHFGDGTRLSIL.

This clonotype has just a few counts. The rearrangement uses TRBV7-9 and TRBJ2-1, with D perhaps matching TRBD1 or TRBD2 (7 bases each). The CDR3 sequence is 13 residues long. With 10 bases removed from V and 4 bases from J, the gap between germline ends came to 14 bases. Germline CDR1 SEHNR, CDR2 FQNEAQ (reference sequence). The CDR3 coding sequence is TGTGCCATCGCCCAGGGGGGGTACAATGAGCAGTTCTTC. This encodes CAIAQGGYNEQFF. The full variable domain, with the rest looked up from reference TRBV7-9 and TRBJ2-1, is DTGVSQNPRHKITKRGQNVTFRCDPISEHNRLYWYRQTLGQGPEFLTYFQNEAQLEKSRLLSDRFSAERPKGSFSTLEIQRTEQGDSAMYLCAIAQGGYNEQFFGPGTRLTVL.

J is TRBJ2-7 and V is TRBV7-2; TRBD1 agrees at 7 bases. The CDR3 runs 14 residues. V gave up 0 bases and J gave up 5 bases; unmatched junction bases: 4. Looked up from germline, CDR1 is SGHTA and CDR2 is FQGNSA. The CDR3, as DNA: TGTGCCAGCAGCTTAGCAGAGGGGGCCCACGAGCAGTACTTC. Protein sequence: CASSLAEGAHEQYF.

This clonotype is classed as medium-sized. The chain couples TRBV28 to TRBJ2-3; D assignment may be TRBD1 or TRBD2 (5 bases each). Between the trimmed V and J ends, which lost 2 bases and 0 bases, there was a span of 18 bases. Looked up from germline, CDR1 is MDHEN and CDR2 is SYDVKM. CDR3 length equals 18 residues. CDR3 coding DNA: TGTGCCAGCAGTTTAATTACCCTGGGGGTGGCTAGCACAGATACGCAGTATTTT. It yields the protein CASSLITLGVASTDTQYF.

The chain joins TRBV15 to TRBJ2-2; D gene ambiguous. Germline V gene lookup returns CDR1 LNHNV and CDR2 YYDKDF (reference sequence). V lost 3 bases and J 0 bases, leaving 5 bases between the germline ends. This CDR3 is 14 amino acids long. CDR3 nucleotides: TGTGCCACCAGCAGGGGCCCGAACACCGGGGAGCTGTTTTTT. It encodes CATSRGPNTGELFF.

V and J are TRBV10-3 and TRBJ2-7; weak D call: TRBD1 (6 bases). Germline V gives CDR1 ENHRY, CDR2 SYGVKD. With 6 bases removed from V and 12 bases from J, the gap between germline ends came to 15 bases. CDR3 length: 11 residues. The CDR3 DNA reads TGTGCCATCAGCAATATACAGGGAGCGTACTTC. This gives the protein CAISNIQGAYF.

The table lists this clonotype with many counts. The chain has TRBV28 and TRBJ1-6; weak D call: TRBD1 (5 bases). CDR1 and CDR2 (germline): MDHEN, SYDVKM. The ends were cut back, 6 bases at V and 9 bases at J, with 12 bases in the middle. The CDR3 is made up of 13 amino acids. The chain's CDR3 is CASSRGNRSPLHF. The CDR3 DNA follows: TGTGCCAGCAGCCGGGGGAACCGTTCACCCCTCCACTTT.

The V gene is TRBV7-3, the J gene TRBJ2-5, with a tentative D call TRBD2 (6 bases). This CDR3 is 13 amino acids long. From germline, CDR1 is SGHTA and CDR2 FQGTGA. V was shortened by 5 bases and J by 4 bases, with 11 bases between the two germline ends. CDR3 sequence reads: CASSQNGGETQYF. For the CDR3, the DNA is TGTGCCAGCAGCCAGAACGGGGGAGAGACCCAGTACTTC.

The gene calls are TRBV5-5 and TRBJ2-1, with D maybe TRBD2 (5 bases). Per germline, CDR1 SGHKS and CDR2 YYEKEE (reference sequence). The CDR3 is made up of 12 amino acids. The V end was cut by 6 bases, the J end by 13 bases, with 17 bases between. Here the CDR3 reads CASTQLTDFQFF. CDR3 nucleotide sequence: TGTGCCAGCACCCAATTGACGGACTTTCAGTTCTTC. The full variable domain, its missing parts supplied by reference TRBV5-5 and TRBJ2-1, is DAGVTQSPTHLIKTRGQQVTLRCSPISGHKSVSWYQQVLGQGPQFIFQYYEKEERGRGNFPDRFSARQFPNYSSELNVNALLLGDSALYLCASTQLTDFQFFGPGTRLTVL.

In this sample, this clonotype turned up a few times. The rearrangement links TRBV4-2 to TRBJ1-6; D possibly corresponds to TRBD1 (6 bases). The V and J ends lost 1 base and 6 bases respectively, with 10 bases between them. From germline, CDR1 is LGHNA and CDR2 YNFKEQ. This CDR3 region has 15 residues. The CDR3 loop is CASSQVGGLNSPLHF. The CDR3 region has the DNA TGTGCCAGCAGCCAAGTTGGGGGGCTTAATTCACCCCTCCACTTT.